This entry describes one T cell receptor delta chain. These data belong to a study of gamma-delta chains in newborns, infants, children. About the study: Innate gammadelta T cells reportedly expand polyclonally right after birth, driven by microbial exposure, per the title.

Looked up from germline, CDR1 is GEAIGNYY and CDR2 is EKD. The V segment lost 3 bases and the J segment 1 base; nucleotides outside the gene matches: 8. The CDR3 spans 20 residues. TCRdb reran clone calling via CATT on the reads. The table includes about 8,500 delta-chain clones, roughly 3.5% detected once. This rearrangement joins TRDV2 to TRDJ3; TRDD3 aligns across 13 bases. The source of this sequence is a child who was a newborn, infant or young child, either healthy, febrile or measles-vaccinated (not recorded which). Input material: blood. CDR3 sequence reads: CACDSLLGDTRSWDTRQMFF. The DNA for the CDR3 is TGTGCCTGTGACTCTTTACTGGGGGATACGCGTTCCTGGGACACCCGACAGATGTTTTTC.